Listed below are T cell receptor beta chains from one sample, sequenced in a study of T cell repertoires in cytomegalovirus infection. One entry per CDR3 protein results from TCRdb running MiXCR on the reads. This sample has about 830,000 distinct CDR3 sequences, with roughly 33% found just once. These receptors lack a known antigen. The source material was cultured CD8+ T cells from PBMCs, sampled from culture after CMV antigen stimulation. Receptors were obtained from a human donor in good health (CMV status not recorded). Some clones in this sample may be carry-over from other donors' samples. Both conserved end residues are part of each CDR3. Each record gives: J gene, CDR3 length, V gene, CDR3 protein.

j_call: TRBJ2-3
cdr3_length: 14
v_call: TRBV10-3
cdr3_aa: CAISFGGAYDTQYF

j_call: TRBJ2-2
cdr3_length: 15
v_call: TRBV7-9
cdr3_aa: CASSLPRPGAWELFF

j_call: TRBJ2-3
cdr3_length: 11
v_call: TRBV7-8
cdr3_aa: CASSLKNTQYF

j_call: TRBJ1-6
cdr3_length: 17
v_call: TRBV7-2
cdr3_aa: CASSLIFWAGGSSPLHF

j_call: TRBJ1-5
cdr3_length: 15
v_call: TRBV19
cdr3_aa: CASSIDQGAAQPQHF

j_call: TRBJ1-6
cdr3_length: 15
v_call: TRBV27
cdr3_aa: CASRADLQGASPLHF

j_call: TRBJ1-5
cdr3_length: 15
v_call: TRBV27
cdr3_aa: CASSLIGNSNQPQHF

j_call: TRBJ1-1
cdr3_length: 15
v_call: TRBV10-2
cdr3_aa: CASSVLGQGTAEAFF

j_call: TRBJ1-2
cdr3_length: 16
v_call: TRBV7-8
cdr3_aa: CASSFSDGLWGYGYTF

j_call: TRBJ1-3
cdr3_length: 12
v_call: TRBV7-9
cdr3_aa: CASSGQGNTIYF

j_call: TRBJ1-1
cdr3_length: 13
v_call: TRBV3-1
cdr3_aa: CASSQPGNTEAFF

j_call: TRBJ2-2
cdr3_length: 15
v_call: TRBV2
cdr3_aa: CASSEGLAGGEELFF

j_call: TRBJ2-1
cdr3_length: 13
v_call: TRBV2
cdr3_aa: CARNGQGGNEQFF

j_call: TRBJ2-1
cdr3_length: 18
v_call: TRBV24-1
cdr3_aa: CATSRETATNKSYNEQFF

j_call: TRBJ1-4
cdr3_length: 13
v_call: TRBV7-9
cdr3_aa: CASRGRGGEKLFF

j_call: TRBJ2-1
cdr3_length: 16
v_call: TRBV12-5
cdr3_aa: CASGPGTGRLWNEQFF

j_call: TRBJ2-1
cdr3_length: 14
v_call: TRBV27
cdr3_aa: CASSLGGAVNEQFF

j_call: TRBJ1-5
cdr3_length: 15
v_call: TRBV19
cdr3_aa: CASSIVRYSNQPQHF

j_call: TRBJ1-2
cdr3_length: 14
v_call: TRBV25-1
cdr3_aa: CASSGGTVRYGYTF

j_call: TRBJ1-2
cdr3_length: 17
v_call: TRBV12-3/TRBV12-4
cdr3_aa: CASSLGGGAIGSYGYTF

j_call: TRBJ2-3
cdr3_length: 16
v_call: TRBV7-9
cdr3_aa: CASSRGTSVSTDTQYF

j_call: TRBJ2-1
cdr3_length: 12
v_call: TRBV25-1
cdr3_aa: CASTPGFQEQFF

j_call: TRBJ1-2
cdr3_length: 12
v_call: TRBV29-1
cdr3_aa: CSAPEGRVGYTF

j_call: TRBJ2-2
cdr3_length: 14
v_call: TRBV13
cdr3_aa: CASSLGMNTGELFF

j_call: TRBJ2-7
cdr3_length: 16
v_call: TRBV4-1
cdr3_aa: CASSQDSAFKGYEQYF

j_call: TRBJ1-4
cdr3_length: 16
v_call: TRBV27
cdr3_aa: CASSLSENGKNEKLFF

j_call: TRBJ2-4
cdr3_length: 13
v_call: TRBV7-6
cdr3_aa: CASSGPRPNIQYF

j_call: TRBJ1-5
cdr3_length: 15
v_call: TRBV2
cdr3_aa: CASSRDRGHNQPQHF

j_call: TRBJ2-5
cdr3_length: 16
v_call: TRBV7-9
cdr3_aa: CASSPSGGSLWETQYF

j_call: TRBJ2-1
cdr3_length: 17
v_call: TRBV12-3/TRBV12-4
cdr3_aa: CASSFRLAGVRSGEQFF

j_call: TRBJ1-1
cdr3_length: 10
v_call: TRBV29-1
cdr3_aa: CSVGGSEAFF

j_call: TRBJ1-5
cdr3_length: 16
v_call: TRBV2
cdr3_aa: CASSDPWDSANQPQHF

j_call: TRBJ1-3
cdr3_length: 15
v_call: TRBV6-8
cdr3_aa: CASSTGAFSGNTIYF

j_call: TRBJ1-4
cdr3_length: 14
v_call: TRBV2
cdr3_aa: CASRRDGTRWKLFF

j_call: TRBJ2-1
cdr3_length: 11
v_call: TRBV29-1
cdr3_aa: CSVEDWSEQFF

j_call: TRBJ1-6
cdr3_length: 16
v_call: TRBV7-8
cdr3_aa: CASSLSGKQGDSPLHF

j_call: TRBJ2-5
cdr3_length: 12
v_call: TRBV20-1
cdr3_aa: CSAPGQKETQYF

j_call: TRBJ2-2
cdr3_length: 15
v_call: TRBV2
cdr3_aa: CASIGAGMNTGELFF

j_call: TRBJ1-5
cdr3_length: 18
v_call: TRBV4-1
cdr3_aa: CASSQDLIGTGLNQPQHF

j_call: TRBJ2-3
cdr3_length: 16
v_call: TRBV6-8
cdr3_aa: CTSSYYPTGSTDTQYF

j_call: TRBJ1-1
cdr3_length: 14
v_call: TRBV7-6
cdr3_aa: CASSPLIANTEAFF

j_call: TRBJ2-1
cdr3_length: 16
v_call: TRBV13
cdr3_aa: CASSLGLGDRSIEQFF

j_call: TRBJ1-2
cdr3_length: 15
v_call: TRBV29-1
cdr3_aa: CSVEEEQGRYYGYTF

j_call: TRBJ2-5
cdr3_length: 15
v_call: TRBV27
cdr3_aa: CASSFGPAWRETQYF

j_call: TRBJ2-1
cdr3_length: 14
v_call: TRBV2
cdr3_aa: CAILGGAGGYEQFF

j_call: TRBJ1-1
cdr3_length: 15
v_call: TRBV6-5
cdr3_aa: CASSYSTVMNTEAFF

j_call: TRBJ2-3
cdr3_length: 16
v_call: TRBV4-3
cdr3_aa: CASSQDRRGRTDTQYF